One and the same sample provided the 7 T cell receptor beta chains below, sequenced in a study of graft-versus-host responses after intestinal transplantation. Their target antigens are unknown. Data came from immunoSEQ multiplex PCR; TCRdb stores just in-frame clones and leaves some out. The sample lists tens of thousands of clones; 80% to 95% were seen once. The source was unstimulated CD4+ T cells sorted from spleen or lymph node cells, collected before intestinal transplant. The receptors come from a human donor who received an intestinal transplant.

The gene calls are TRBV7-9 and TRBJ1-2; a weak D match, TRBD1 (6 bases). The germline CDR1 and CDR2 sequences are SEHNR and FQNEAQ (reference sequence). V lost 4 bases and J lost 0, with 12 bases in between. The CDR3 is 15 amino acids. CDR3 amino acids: CASSSRGGANYGYTF. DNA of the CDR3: TGTGCCAGCAGCTCTAGGGGGGGAGCTAACTATGGCTACACCTTC. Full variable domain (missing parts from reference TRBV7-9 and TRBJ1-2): DTGVSQNPRHKITKRGQNVTFRCDPISEHNRLYWYRQTLGQGPEFLTYFQNEAQLEKSRLLSDRFSAERPKGSFSTLEIQRTEQGDSAMYLCASSSRGGANYGYTFGSGTRLTVV.

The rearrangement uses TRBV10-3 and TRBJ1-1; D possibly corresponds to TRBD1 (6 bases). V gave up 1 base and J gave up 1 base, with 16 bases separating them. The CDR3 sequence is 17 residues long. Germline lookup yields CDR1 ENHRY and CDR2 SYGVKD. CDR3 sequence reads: CAISELGRGRPNTEAFF. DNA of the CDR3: TGTGCCATCAGTGAGTTAGGCAGGGGTAGACCGAACACTGAAGCTTTCTTT.

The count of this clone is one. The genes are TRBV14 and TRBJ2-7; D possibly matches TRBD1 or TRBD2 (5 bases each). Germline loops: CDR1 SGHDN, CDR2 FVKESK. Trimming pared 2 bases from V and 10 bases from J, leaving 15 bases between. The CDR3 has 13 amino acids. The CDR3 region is CASSQYLRGEQYF. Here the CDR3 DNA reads TGTGCCAGCAGCCAATACCTCCGGGGCGAACAGTACTTC.

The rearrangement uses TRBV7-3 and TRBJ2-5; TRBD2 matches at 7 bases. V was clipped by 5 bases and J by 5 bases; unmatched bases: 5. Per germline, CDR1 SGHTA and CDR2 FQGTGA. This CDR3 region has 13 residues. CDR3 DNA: TGTGCCAGCAGCCCTCGGGGAGGGGAGACCCAGTACTTC. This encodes CASSPRGGETQYF.

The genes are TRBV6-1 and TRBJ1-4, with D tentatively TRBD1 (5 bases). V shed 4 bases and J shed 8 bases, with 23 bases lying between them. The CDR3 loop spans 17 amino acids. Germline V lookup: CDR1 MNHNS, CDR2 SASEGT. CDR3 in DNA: TGTGCCAGCAGTGGTCGGGGCGGTGGGGGGTTTCGCGAAAAACTGTTTTTT. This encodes CASSGRGGGGFREKLFF.

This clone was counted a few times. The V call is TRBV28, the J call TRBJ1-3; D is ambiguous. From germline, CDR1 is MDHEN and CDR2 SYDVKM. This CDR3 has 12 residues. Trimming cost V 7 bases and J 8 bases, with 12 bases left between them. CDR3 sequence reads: CASNSPGDTIYF. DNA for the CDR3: TGTGCCAGCAATTCCCCAGGCGACACCATATATTTT.

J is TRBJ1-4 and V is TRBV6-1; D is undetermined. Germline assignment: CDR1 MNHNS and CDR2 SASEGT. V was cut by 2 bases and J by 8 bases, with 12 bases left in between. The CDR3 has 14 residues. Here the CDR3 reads CASSERPSREKLFF. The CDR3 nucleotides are TGTGCCAGCAGTGAACGGCCCTCGAGGGAAAAACTGTTTTTT.